This is a list of T cell receptor beta chains from one sample in a study of CD8 T cells in Susac syndrome. Each CDR3 protein is one row after TCRdb ran MiXCR on the immunoSEQ multiplex PCR reads. The profile shows about 300,000 distinct CDR3 sequences, 75% to 85% of them singletons. Source material: CD8+ T cells from PBMCs. The receptors come from a human donor with multiple sclerosis. Both conserved end residues are part of each CDR3.

j_call	v_call	cdr3_aa
TRBJ2-1	TRBV7-9	CASSLATSGISYNEQFF
TRBJ2-7	TRBV7-9	CASSFRSRDNSYEQYF
TRBJ2-2	TRBV28	CASSFHSISGQNTGELFF
TRBJ2-5	TRBV6-5	CASSYSLKETQYF
TRBJ2-7	TRBV28	CASSGTNRRSYEQYF
TRBJ2-7	TRBV7-9	CASSLKMGSGSDEQYF
TRBJ1-1	TRBV25-1	CASSERQGGTEAFF
TRBJ1-5	TRBV7-8	CASSGKGLSNQPQHF
TRBJ2-1	TRBV4-2	CASSPDGDNEQFF
TRBJ2-7	TRBV27	CASSLSAGGEQYF
TRBJ2-2	TRBV6-2/TRBV6-3	CASADLGVAGELFF
TRBJ1-5	TRBV27	CASSLGRDFQPQHF
TRBJ1-2	TRBV20-1	CSASTYDRGVGYTF
TRBJ1-3	TRBV4-3	CASSQDRDGNTIYF
TRBJ2-1	TRBV24-1	CATSDLAAGAYNEQFF
TRBJ1-5	TRBV28	CASSFAGDKAGQPQHF
TRBJ2-3	TRBV27	CASSWGADTQYF
TRBJ2-5	TRBV27	CASSPFGYQETQYF
TRBJ1-1	TRBV5-1	CASSFTAPGQQAFF
TRBJ2-1	TRBV20-1	CSARPLREALYNEQFF
TRBJ1-5	TRBV27	CASGDSLYSNQPQHF
TRBJ1-3	TRBV29-1	CSATGVGGNTIYF
TRBJ1-4	TRBV19	CASSIAMGATAF
TRBJ2-5	TRBV6-2/TRBV6-3	CASTLAYVQGDRETQYF
TRBJ1-4	TRBV7-2	CASSLYPLGQGAREKLFF
TRBJ1-5	TRBV4-3	CASSQDQWGRPHQPQHF
TRBJ2-2	TRBV5-1	CASSAPPAVDTGELFF
TRBJ2-7	TRBV28	CATSWDYQSGEQYF
TRBJ2-2	TRBV5-4	CASSLGPLLDTGELFF
TRBJ1-1	TRBV27	CASSLAGYTEAFF
TRBJ2-7	TRBV16	CASSQSRLYEQYF
TRBJ1-2	TRBV28	CASSWSGDANYGYTF
TRBJ2-1	TRBV7-9	CASSLGPGTSGRADEQFF
TRBJ2-1	TRBV11-2	CASSLDRALWSSYNEQFF
TRBJ2-3	TRBV18	CASSLAGTHTDTQYF
TRBJ1-5	TRBV10-3	CAIPNTVSNQPQHF
TRBJ1-5	TRBV6-2/TRBV6-3	CASSYSAGGAYSNQPQHF
TRBJ2-7	TRBV13	CASSYSARYEQYF
TRBJ1-1	TRBV28	CASRWTVENTEAFF
TRBJ2-7	TRBV19	CASSPGLAGAYEQYF
TRBJ2-7	TRBV27	CASSPTRDEQYF
TRBJ2-1	TRBV5-4	CASSLVSGLYNEQFF
TRBJ1-4	TRBV28	CASSLRRQGGEKLFF
TRBJ2-5	TRBV12-3/TRBV12-4	CASSSPTGDWETQYF
TRBJ1-1	TRBV28	CASSLSNMGTEAFF
TRBJ1-1	TRBV10-3	CAISESPGDNTEAFF
TRBJ1-2	TRBV9	CASSVTPTGSSNYGYAF
TRBJ1-5	TRBV9	CASSVGTHSNQPQHF